This T cell receptor beta chain came from a study of post-analysis software for immune sequencing data. Study in general: In terms of disease course, relapsing-remitting, secondary progressive and progressive-relapsing multiple sclerosis were included. Points from the study as a whole: In patients, four to six TRBV segments were more frequent than in controls, with TRBV5-6, TRBV5-1 and TRBV20-1 among them.

Unique molecular identifiers were present in the TCR beta cDNA libraries. TCRdb re-derived calls from the PCR reads in MiXCR, one entry per CDR3 protein. The sample includes about 430,000 distinct CDR3 sequences, less than 40% of them seen just once. As concerns this clonotype: Its specificity is not known.

The CDR3 extends over 13 amino acids. Germline CDR1 and CDR2: MDHEN and SYDVKM. This receptor was taken from a girl aged 2 to 9 with multiple sclerosis. V is TRBV28 and J is TRBJ2-4; possibly TRBD1 for D (6 bases). TRBJ2-7 matches the DNA end more closely, so the J call is doubtful. Sequencing was carried out using blood. The CDR3 here is CASSTTGIHEQYF. As DNA, the CDR3 is TGTGCCAGCAGTACAACAGGGATCCACGAGCAGTACTTC.